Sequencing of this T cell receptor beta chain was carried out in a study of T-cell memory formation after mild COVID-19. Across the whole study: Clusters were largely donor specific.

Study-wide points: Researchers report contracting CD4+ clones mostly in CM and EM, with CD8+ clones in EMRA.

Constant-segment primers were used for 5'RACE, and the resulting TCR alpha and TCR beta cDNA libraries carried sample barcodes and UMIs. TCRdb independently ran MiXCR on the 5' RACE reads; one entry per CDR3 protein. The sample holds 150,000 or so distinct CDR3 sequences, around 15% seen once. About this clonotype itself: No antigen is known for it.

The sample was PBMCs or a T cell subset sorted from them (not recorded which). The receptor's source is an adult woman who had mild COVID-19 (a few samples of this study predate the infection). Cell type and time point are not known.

Written as DNA, the CDR3 is TGTGCCAGCAGTGAATTTGACAGGGTCCATGGCTACACCTTC. Protein sequence: CASSEFDRVHGYTF. The rearrangement uses TRBV25-1 and TRBJ1-2, with TRBD1 identical over 7 bases. J was trimmed by 6 bases and V by 1 base; bases with no gene match: 5. Germline CDR1 MGHDK, CDR2 SYGVNS. The CDR3 is 14 amino acids.